Reported below is one TCR beta chain. Its antigen is not identified. Within the sample, other DNA sequences also encode this same CDR3. The data were taken from a study of shared clonotypes between healthy human individuals. Overall study context: Sampling drew on donors who were a couple of women and a few men aged 18 to 49. Study conclusions and caveats: Generally, naive subsets (rather than memory subsets) showed larger estimated richness. The expectation was that sequencing depth would affect clonotype sharing among donors.

Germline-derived CDR1 and CDR2 are KGHSH and LQKENI. The CDR3 covers 13 residues. V lost 3 bases to trimming and J lost 5 bases; unmatched junction nucleotides: 3. The method was immunoSEQ multiplex PCR; TCRdb's version includes in-frame clones alone and lacks a portion of them. The sample contains about 2.4 million clones, more than 85% of which appear only once. The chain is built from TRBV18 and TRBJ2-7; 8 bases match TRBD1. Material: naive CD4+ T cells from PBMCs. Specified subset: CD45RA+ positively selected. This TCR came from a man in his late teens or twenties in good health. Some clones in this sample may be carry-over from other donors' samples. Here the CDR3 reads CASSPNRGDEQYF. In DNA form, the CDR3 reads TGTGCCAGCTCACCGAACAGGGGGGACGAGCAGTACTTC.